The 15 T cell receptor beta chains presented below share a single source sample, sequenced in a study of CD8+ T cells in alopecia areata. Sequencing relied on a cDNA template that was reverse transcribed from extracted RNA. Here immunoSEQ multiplex PCR was the method, and the copy in TCRdb shows in-frame clones only, minus some. Among some 120,000 clones listed, approximately 47% were seen once. The sample consisted of NKG2D-low CD8+ T cells sorted from blood. The receptor source for this set is a human donor with alopecia areata.

The chain employs TRBV14 and TRBJ2-7; D may be TRBD2 (6 bases). Trimming shortened V by 0 bases and J by 3 bases, and 12 bases separated the two germline ends. From germline, CDR1 is SGHDN and CDR2 FVKESK. This CDR3 is built from 15 residues. The CDR3 loop reads CASSQDGPGVYEQYF. The CDR3 nucleotides are TGTGCCAGCAGCCAAGATGGGCCGGGGGTCTACGAGCAGTACTTC.

A few counts support this clone. This chain joins TRBV29-1 and TRBJ2-1, with TRBD1 matching 12 bases. CDR3 length: 15 amino acids. CDR1 and CDR2 from the germline V gene are SQVTM and ANQGSEA. V shed 0 bases and J 7 bases; nucleotides not matched to a gene: 4. The chain's CDR3 is CSVEDRDRGLNEQFF. The CDR3 DNA is TGCAGCGTTGAAGATCGGGACAGGGGGCTGAATGAGCAGTTCTTC.

The rearrangement links TRBV27 to TRBJ2-1; D gene ambiguous. V was shortened by 6 bases and J by 5 bases, with 8 bases between the two germline ends. The germline CDR1 and CDR2 sequences are MNHEY and SMNVEV (reference sequence). This CDR3 comprises 12 residues. The CDR3 reads CASRIGDNEQFF. The CDR3 coding sequence is TGTGCCAGCAGGATAGGAGACAATGAGCAGTTCTTC.

The genes are TRBV29-1 and TRBJ2-1; weak D call: TRBD2 (5 bases). CDR3 length: 14 residues. V gave up 7 bases and J gave up 0 bases, with 13 bases separating them. In germline, CDR1 is SQVTM, CDR2 ANQGSEA. The chain's CDR3 is CSATAGISYNEQFF. CDR3 nucleotide sequence: TGCAGCGCCACAGCCGGGATCTCCTACAATGAGCAGTTCTTC.

The CDR3 DNA reads TGCGCCAGCATACCCGGACCCCCCGTACAAGAGACCCAGTACTTC. Translated, it gives CASIPGPPVQETQYF. The chain is built from TRBV23-1 and TRBJ2-5; D is ambiguous. TRBV23-1 is annotated as an ORF whose role is uncertain. V lost 7 bases and J 2 bases, leaving 17 bases between the germline ends. This CDR3 comprises 15 residues.

There are a few counts of this clone. The chain is built from TRBV11-2 and TRBJ2-7; TRBD2 agrees at 8 bases. V trimming: 0 bases; J trimming: 0 bases; junction bases outside the gene matches: 1. CDR3 length equals 15 residues. Per germline, CDR1 SGHAT and CDR2 FQNNGV. The CDR3 sequence is CASSLEAGVSYEQYF. The DNA of the CDR3 is TGTGCCAGCAGCTTAGAAGCGGGGGTCTCCTACGAGCAGTACTTC.

The chain uses TRBV4-1 and TRBJ2-7; 7 bases map to TRBD2. Germline CDR1 MGHRA, CDR2 YSYEKL. Trimming cost V 0 bases and J 2 bases; bases outside gene matches: 4. The CDR3 covers 15 residues. The chain's CDR3 is CASSQEPAGTYEQYF. In DNA, the CDR3 is TGCGCCAGCAGCCAAGAGCCAGCGGGGACCTACGAGCAGTACTTC.

This clone was found once. The chain links TRBV27 to TRBJ2-1; D gene unclear. The CDR3 is 13 amino acids. CDR1 MNHEY and CDR2 SMNVEV come from the germline V gene (reference sequence). Trimming pared 5 bases from V and 5 bases from J, leaving 10 bases between. CDR3 in DNA: TGTGCCAGCAGTCTGGCAGCAGACAATGAGCAGTTCTTC. As protein: CASSLAADNEQFF.

This chain joins TRBV5-1 and TRBJ2-7; TRBD2 aligns across 7 bases. Germline V CDR1 and CDR2: SGHRS, YFSETQ. V trimming: 6 bases; J trimming: 2 bases; junction bases outside the gene matches: 5. The CDR3 totals 13 residues. DNA for the CDR3: TGCGCCAGCAAGGAGAGCGGGACCTACGAGCAGTACTTC. Its protein is CASKESGTYEQYF.

This rearrangement joins TRBV13 to TRBJ2-7; no clear D. Between the trimmed V and J ends, which lost 2 bases and 1 base, there was a span of 6 bases. The CDR3 totals 13 residues. Germline CDR1 PRHDT, CDR2 FYEKMQ (reference sequence). This CDR3 is CASSLFTSYEQYF. DNA of the CDR3: TGTGCCAGCAGCTTATTTACGTCCTACGAGCAGTACTTC.

J is TRBJ2-1 and V is TRBV30; possibly TRBD1 for D (6 bases). Per germline, CDR1 GTSNPN and CDR2 SVGIG (reference sequence). V was cut by 0 bases and J by 4 bases, with 13 bases left in between. CDR3 length equals 15 residues. In nucleotides, the CDR3 is TGTGCCTGGAGTGTCGGGGCAGGGGTTTACAATGAGCAGTTCTTC. As protein: CAWSVGAGVYNEQFF.

This clone has just a few counts. The chain couples TRBV29-1 to TRBJ2-1, with 9 bases matching TRBD1. The CDR3 totals 15 residues. V trimming: 6 bases; J trimming: 3 bases; junction bases outside the gene matches: 9. Germline CDR1 SQVTM, CDR2 ANQGSEA. CDR3 sequence reads: CSVLGDREGYNEQFF. CDR3 nucleotide sequence: TGCAGCGTGTTGGGGGACAGGGAGGGCTACAATGAGCAGTTCTTC.

This clone has a single count. The chain joins TRBV29-1 to TRBJ2-1; D is undetermined. Germline values: CDR1 SQVTM, CDR2 ANQGSEA. The CDR3 length is 14 residues. V dropped 3 bases and J dropped 0 bases, with 9 bases sitting between them. CDR3 sequence: CSVDGGFSYNEQFF. The DNA of the CDR3 is TGCAGCGTTGATGGCGGATTCTCCTACAATGAGCAGTTCTTC.

The J gene is TRBJ1-2, the V gene TRBV9; no definite D call. V lost 0 bases and J lost 8, with 14 bases in between. Germline assignment: CDR1 SGDLS and CDR2 YYNGEE. The CDR3 covers 14 residues. The CDR3 sequence: CASSVDPEPMGYTF. CDR3 coding DNA: TGTGCCAGCAGCGTAGACCCAGAGCCTATGGGCTACACCTTC.

As regards this clone: This CDR3 is also generated by other DNA sequences in the sample. The chain couples TRBV30 to TRBJ2-7; no reliable D call. In germline, CDR1 is GTSNPN, CDR2 SVGIG (reference sequence). The CDR3 has 11 residues. The V end lost 0 bases, the J end lost 3 bases, and 3 bases lay between the germline ends. The CDR3 region has the DNA TGTGCCTGGAGTGTAGACTACGAGCAGTACTTC. It specifies CAWSVDYEQYF.